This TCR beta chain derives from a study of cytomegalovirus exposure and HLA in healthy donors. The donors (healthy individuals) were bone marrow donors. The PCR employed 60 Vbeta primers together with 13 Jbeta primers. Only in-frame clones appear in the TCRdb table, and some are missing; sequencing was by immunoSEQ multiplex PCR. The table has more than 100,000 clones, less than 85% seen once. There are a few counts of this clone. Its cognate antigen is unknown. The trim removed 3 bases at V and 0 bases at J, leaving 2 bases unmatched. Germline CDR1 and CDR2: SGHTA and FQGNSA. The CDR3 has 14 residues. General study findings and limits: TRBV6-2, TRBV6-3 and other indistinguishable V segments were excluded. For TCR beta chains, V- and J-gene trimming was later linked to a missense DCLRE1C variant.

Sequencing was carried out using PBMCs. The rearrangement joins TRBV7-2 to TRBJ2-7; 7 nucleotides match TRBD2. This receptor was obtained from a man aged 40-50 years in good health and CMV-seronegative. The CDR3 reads CASSFGRNSYEQYF. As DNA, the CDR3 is TGTGCCAGCAGCTTCGGGAGGAACTCCTACGAGCAGTACTTC.